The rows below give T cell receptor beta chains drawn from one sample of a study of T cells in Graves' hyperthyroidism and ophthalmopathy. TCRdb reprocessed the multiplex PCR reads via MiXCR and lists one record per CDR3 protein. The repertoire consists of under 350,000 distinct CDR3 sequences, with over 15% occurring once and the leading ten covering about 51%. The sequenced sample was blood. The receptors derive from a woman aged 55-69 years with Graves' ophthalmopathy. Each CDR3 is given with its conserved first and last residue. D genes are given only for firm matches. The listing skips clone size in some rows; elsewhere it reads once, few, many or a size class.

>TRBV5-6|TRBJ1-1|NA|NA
CASSSVPGDTEAFF
TGTGCCAGCAGCTCGGTACCGGGGGACACTGAAGCTTTCTTT
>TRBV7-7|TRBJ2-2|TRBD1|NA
CASSADRVSTGELFF
TGTGCTAGCAGCGCGGACAGGGTGTCCACCGGGGAGCTGTTTTTT
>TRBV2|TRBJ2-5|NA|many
CASSVQKWETQYF
TGTGCCAGCAGTGTCCAGAAGTGGGAGACCCAGTACTTC
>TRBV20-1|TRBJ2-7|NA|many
CSARRTPSSYEQYF
TGCAGTGCTAGACGGACTCCCAGCTCCTACGAGCAGTACTTC
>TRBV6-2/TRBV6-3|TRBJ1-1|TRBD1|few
CASSYSGQGAAEAFF
TGTGCCAGCAGTTACTCGGGACAGGGGGCCGCTGAAGCTTTCTTT
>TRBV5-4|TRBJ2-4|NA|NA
CASSFGGAKNIQYF
TGTGCCAGCAGCTTTGGGGGTGCCAAAAACATTCAGTACTTC
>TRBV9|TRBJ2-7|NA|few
CASSVLDQGMGEQYF
TGTGCCAGCAGCGTATTGGATCAGGGTATGGGCGAGCAGTACTTC
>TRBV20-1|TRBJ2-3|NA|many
CSAFTGLGTDTQYF
TGCAGTGCTTTTACAGGGCTTGGGACAGATACGCAGTATTTT
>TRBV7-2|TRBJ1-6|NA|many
CASSKGVYSPLHF
TGTGCCAGCAGCAAGGGAGTTTATTCACCCCTCCACTTT
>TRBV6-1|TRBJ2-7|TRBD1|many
CASSTPTGINEQYF
TGTGCCAGCAGTACCCCGACAGGGATCAACGAGCAGTACTTC
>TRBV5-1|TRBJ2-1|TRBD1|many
CASSSFDRVNEQFF
TGCGCCAGCAGCTCCTTTGACAGGGTCAATGAGCAGTTCTTC
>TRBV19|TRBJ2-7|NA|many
CASSMGPTYEQYF
TGTGCCAGTAGTATGGGACCGACCTACGAGCAGTACTTC
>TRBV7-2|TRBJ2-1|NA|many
CASSPQQGRDEQFF
TGTGCCAGCAGCCCACAACAGGGGAGGGATGAGCAGTTCTTC
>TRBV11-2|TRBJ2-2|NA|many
CASSQFAGGELFF
TGTGCCAGCAGCCAGTTCGCCGGCGGGGAGCTGTTTTTT
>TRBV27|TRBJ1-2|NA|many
CASSKNGQLLGYTF
TGTGCCAGCAGTAAAAACGGACAACTTTTAGGCTACACCTTC
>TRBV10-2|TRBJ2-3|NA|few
CASSRTATDTDTQYF
TGCGCCAGCAGTCGGACGGCGACCGACACAGATACGCAGTATTTT
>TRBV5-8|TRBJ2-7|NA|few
CASSLEAGLHEQYF
TGTGCCAGCAGCTTGGAGGCAGGGCTCCACGAGCAGTACTTC
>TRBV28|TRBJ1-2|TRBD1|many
CATTTGTVISNYGYTF
TGTGCCACTACAACCGGGACAGTTATTTCTAACTATGGCTACACCTTC
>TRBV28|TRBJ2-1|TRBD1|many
CASRDRGFREQFF
TGTGCCAGCCGGGACAGGGGTTTTCGGGAGCAGTTCTTC
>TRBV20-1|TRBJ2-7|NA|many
CSARGRGFPYEQYF
TGCAGTGCTAGGGGCCGGGGGTTCCCCTACGAGCAGTACTTC
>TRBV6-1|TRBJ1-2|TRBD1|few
CASGRAGGANGYTF
TGTGCCAGCGGAAGGGCAGGGGGCGCGAATGGCTACACCTTC
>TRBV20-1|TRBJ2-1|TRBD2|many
CSAGLERDWNEQFF
TGCAGTGCTGGGCTCGAGCGGGATTGGAATGAGCAGTTCTTC
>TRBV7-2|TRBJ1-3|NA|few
CASSFAKGGNTIYF
TGTGCCAGCAGCTTCGCTAAAGGGGGAAACACCATATATTTT
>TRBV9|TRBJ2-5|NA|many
CASSVASAYQETQYF
TGTGCCAGCAGCGTAGCTTCCGCGTACCAAGAGACCCAGTACTTC
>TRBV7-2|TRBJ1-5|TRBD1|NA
CASGQGSRAQHF
TGTGCCAGCGGACAGGGGAGTAGAGCCCAGCATTTT
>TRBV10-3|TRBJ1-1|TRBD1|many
CAISPGQGAVDTEAFF
TGTGCCATCAGTCCGGGACAGGGGGCGGTGGACACTGAAGCTTTCTTT
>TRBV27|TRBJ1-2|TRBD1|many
CASRNAGTGVANYGYTF
TGTGCCAGCAGGAACGCCGGGACAGGGGTAGCTAACTATGGCTACACCTTC
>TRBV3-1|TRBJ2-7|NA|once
CASSHSTGEQYF
TGTGCCAGCAGCCATTCCACGGGCGAGCAGTACTTC
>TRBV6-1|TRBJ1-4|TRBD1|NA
CASSVGGGTGEKLFF
TGTGCCAGCAGTGTGGGGGGGGGGACAGGGGAAAAACTGTTTTTT
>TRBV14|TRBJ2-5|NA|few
CASSQDRGLSTQYF
TGTGCCAGCAGCCAAGATCGGGGCCTCTCGACCCAGTACTTC
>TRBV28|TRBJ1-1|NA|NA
CASVGAGTEAFF
TGTGCCAGCGTGGGGGCAGGGACTGAAGCTTTCTTT
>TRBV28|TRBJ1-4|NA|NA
CASSLRQVGTNEKLFF
TGTGCCAGCAGTTTAAGACAGGTTGGAACTAATGAAAAACTGTTTTTT
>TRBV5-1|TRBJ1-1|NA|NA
CASSLGQVGGMNTEAFF
TGCGCCAGCAGCTTGGGGCAGGTCGGGGGCATGAACACTGAAGCTTTCTTT
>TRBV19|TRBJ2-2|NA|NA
CASTLAGELFF
TGTGCCAGTACCCTGGCCGGGGAGCTGTTTTTT
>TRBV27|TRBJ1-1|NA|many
CASREERGRGEAFF
TGTGCCAGCAGAGAGGAGAGGGGACGAGGTGAAGCTTTCTTT
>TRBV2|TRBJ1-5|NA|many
CASSEERLGNQPQHF
TGTGCCAGCAGTGAAGAAAGGCTTGGCAATCAGCCCCAGCATTTT
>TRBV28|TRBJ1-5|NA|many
CASTFGRIRPQHF
TGTGCCAGCACCTTTGGGCGTATCAGGCCCCAGCATTTT
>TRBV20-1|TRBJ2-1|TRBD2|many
CSARDSRRGGLEQFF
TGCAGTGCTAGAGATTCGCGCCGGGGGGGCCTTGAGCAGTTCTTC
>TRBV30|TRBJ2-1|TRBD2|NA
CAWTRTSGSHGEQFF
TGTGCCTGGACCAGGACTAGCGGGAGTCATGGTGAGCAGTTCTTC
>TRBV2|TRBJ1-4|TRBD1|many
CATTGVTTNEKLFF
TGTGCCACGACAGGGGTAACAACTAATGAAAAACTGTTTTTT
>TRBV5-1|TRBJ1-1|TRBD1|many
CASSLGSGGMNTEAFF
TGCGCCAGCAGCTTGGGGTCAGGGGGAATGAACACTGAAGCTTTCTTT
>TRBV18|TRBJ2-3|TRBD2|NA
CASSPTAGGTDTQYF
TGTGCCAGCTCACCGACTGCGGGGGGCACAGATACGCAGTATTTT
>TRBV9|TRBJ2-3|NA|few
CASSVGNGDTDTQYF
TGTGCCAGCAGCGTAGGAAACGGGGACACAGATACGCAGTATTTT
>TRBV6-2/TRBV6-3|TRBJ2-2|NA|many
CASSYSWEDTGELFF
TGTGCCAGCAGTTACTCCTGGGAGGACACCGGGGAGCTGTTTTTT
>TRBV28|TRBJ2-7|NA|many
CASSLQGVYEQYF
TGTGCCAGCAGTTTACAGGGTGTTTACGAGCAGTACTTC
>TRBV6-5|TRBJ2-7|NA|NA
CASSYNRNYEQYF
TGTGCCAGCAGTTACAACAGGAACTACGAGCAGTACTTC
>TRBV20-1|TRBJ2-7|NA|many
CSAREYVGWSYEQYF
TGCAGTGCTAGAGAATACGTGGGTTGGTCCTACGAGCAGTACTTC
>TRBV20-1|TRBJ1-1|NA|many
CSARDYARLNTEAFF
TGCAGTGCTAGAGATTACGCCAGATTGAACACTGAAGCTTTCTTT
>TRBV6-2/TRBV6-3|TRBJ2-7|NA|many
CASSYPQEGEYEQYF
TGTGCCAGCAGTTACCCGCAGGAGGGGGAGTACGAGCAGTACTTC
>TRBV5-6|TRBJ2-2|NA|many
CASSLGLTEGELFF
TGTGCCAGCAGCTTGGGACTCACTGAGGGGGAGCTGTTTTTT